This T cell receptor (beta chain) was sequenced for a study of T cell repertoires in cytomegalovirus infection. Background on the study: Use of recently identified HLA-C-restricted and well-studied HLA-B-restricted CMV epitopes was part of the study. Public TCR beta signatures were indicative of both CMV infection and a matching HLA type. Overall study findings and caveats: Of the TCR beta families, the public ones yielded a cumulative frequency that identified carriers of CMV plus the relevant HLA. Predominance within the ex vivo response was attributable to HLA-C-restricted CMV-specific TCR beta clonotypes.

This clonotype was counted at least ten times. Its antigen is still unknown. The ends were cut back, 5 bases at V and 10 bases at J, with 20 bases in the middle. CDR1 and CDR2 from the germline V gene are SGHVS and FQNEAQ. The CDR3 contains 14 residues. Using its own MiXCR run on the reads, TCRdb lists one record per CDR3 protein. The sample records roughly 500,000 distinct CDR3 sequences, 30% to 35% being singletons. The sequenced sample was cultured PBMCs, obtained from culture after CMV antigen stimulation. This receptor was obtained from a human donor in good health (CMV status not recorded). Some clones in this sample may be carry-over from other donors' samples. V gene TRBV7-8 combines with J gene TRBJ1-2; weak D call: TRBD1 (5 bases). The CDR3 spells CASSETASSRVYTF. The CDR3 DNA follows: TGTGCCAGCAGCGAAACCGCCAGCAGCAGGGTCTACACCTTC.